This T cell receptor beta chain was observed in a study of blood T cell repertoires in COVID-19. Study-level background: Some COVID-19 samples were acute and others convalescent; all came from the United States, Italy and Spain. The analysed material was cDNA or gDNA that came from T cells, B-cell-depleted T cells, or PBMCs.

The germline V gene encodes CDR1 MDHEN and CDR2 SYDVKM. V was pared by 8 bases and J by 0 bases, with 6 bases of the junction left unmatched. The CDR3 spans 14 residues. Per the original data handling: Amplification from reference gene primers served as the basis for estimated nucleated cell counts. Method: immunoSEQ multiplex PCR; TCRdb's copy keeps in-frame clones and lacks some. V and J calls and clone size come straight from that table; D and trimming were deduced from the DNA. The sample carries around 130,000 clones, more than 75% recorded once. The sequence was obtained from a man in his sixties with acute or convalescent COVID-19. The rearrangement joins TRBV28 to TRBJ2-5; 7 nucleotides match TRBD2. The sample comprised peripheral blood. The CDR3 DNA follows: TGTGCCAGCGGGCCTAGCGGATACCAAGAGACCCAGTACTTC. Translated: CASGPSGYQETQYF.